This T cell receptor beta chain comes out of a study of T cell responses to AZD1222 COVID-19 vaccine. Overall study context: Both about-4-week and about-12-week second-dose recipients were combined.

About this clone: Its antigen remains unknown. Other DNA sequences in the sample encode the same CDR3.

The table came from immunoSEQ multiplex PCR; TCRdb's copy has only in-frame clones and leaves some out. The sample has 160,000 or so clones, 88% seen once; the top ten hold around 5.2%. Per germline, CDR1 LGHNA and CDR2 YSLEER. This CDR3 is 13 amino acids long. With 0 bases removed from V and 6 bases from J, the gap between germline ends came to 6 bases. Study-level findings and limits: A mostly white British donor set with more females was recruited, and clonal diversity was possibly underestimated.

V gene TRBV4-3 combines with J gene TRBJ1-5; D is unclear. The starting material was peripheral blood, obtained on day 0 of AZD1222 vaccination. The TCR comes from an adult in good health. This CDR3 reads CASSQERGQPQHF. The CDR3 DNA sequence: TGCGCCAGCAGCCAAGAACGGGGTCAGCCCCAGCATTTT.